Here is one T cell receptor (beta chain) with its context. This entry comes from a study of blood T cell repertoires in COVID-19. Study information: The United States, Italy and Spain provided the acute and convalescent COVID-19 samples. Sources were T cells, B-cell-depleted T cells, or PBMCs; the material itself was cDNA or gDNA.

Enrollment of patients from Seattle took place during active infection, with longitudinal follow-up. In the authors' methods: Reference gene primer amplification gave estimated nucleated cell counts. Measured with immunoSEQ multiplex PCR; TCRdb has only the in-frame clones, and not every one. The DNA was the basis for D and trimming; V, J and clone size are from that table. The repertoire consists of 400,000 or so clones, with about 89% occurring once and the leading ten covering under 2%. Germline assignment: CDR1 SEHNR and CDR2 FQNEAQ (reference sequence). With V trimmed by 5 bases and J by 7 bases, 6 bases remained unmatched. This CDR3 comprises 15 residues.

This sequence was found in a middle-aged woman with COVID-19, enrolled during active disease. The material sequenced was peripheral blood. The chain couples TRBV7-9 to TRBJ1-5, with 12 bases identical to TRBD1. CDR3 DNA: TGTGCCAGCAGCCTGGGGACAGGGGGCGGACAGCCCCAGCATTTT. Translation: CASSLGTGGGQPQHF.